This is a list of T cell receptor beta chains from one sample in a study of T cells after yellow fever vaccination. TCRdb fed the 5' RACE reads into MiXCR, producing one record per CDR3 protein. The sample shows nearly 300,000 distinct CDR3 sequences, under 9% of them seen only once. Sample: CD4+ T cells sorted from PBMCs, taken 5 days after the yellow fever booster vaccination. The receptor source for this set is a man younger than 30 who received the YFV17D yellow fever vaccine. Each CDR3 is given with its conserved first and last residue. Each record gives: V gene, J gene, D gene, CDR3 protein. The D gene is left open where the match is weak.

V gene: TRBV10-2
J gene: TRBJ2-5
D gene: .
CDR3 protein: CASSGRGKETQYF

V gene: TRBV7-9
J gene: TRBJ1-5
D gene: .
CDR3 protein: CASSPTQNQPQHF

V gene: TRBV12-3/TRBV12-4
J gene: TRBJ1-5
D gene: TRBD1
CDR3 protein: CASTPAYRGLASNQPQHF

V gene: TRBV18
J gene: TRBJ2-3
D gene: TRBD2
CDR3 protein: CASSTSGGRGSTGTQYF

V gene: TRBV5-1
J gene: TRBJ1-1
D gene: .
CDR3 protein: CASSLALGHVNTEAFF

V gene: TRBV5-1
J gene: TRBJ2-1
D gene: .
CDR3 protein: CASSSDSSSYNEQFF

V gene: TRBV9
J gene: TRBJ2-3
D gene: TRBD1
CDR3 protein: CASSDRQGQASAFTDTQYF

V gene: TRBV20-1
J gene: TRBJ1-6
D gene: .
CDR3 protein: CSAGTAANSPLHF

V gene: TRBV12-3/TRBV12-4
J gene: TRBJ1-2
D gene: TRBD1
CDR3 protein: CASSFPGGFGYTF

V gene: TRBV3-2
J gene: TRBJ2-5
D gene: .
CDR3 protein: CASSQFSGDPSGETQYF

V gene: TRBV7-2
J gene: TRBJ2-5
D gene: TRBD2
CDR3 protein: CASSLWASGGEETQYF

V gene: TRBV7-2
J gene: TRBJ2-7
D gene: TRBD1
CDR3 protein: CASSLTTGVVPYF

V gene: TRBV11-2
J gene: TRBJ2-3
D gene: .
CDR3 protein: CASSLDLGTDTQYF

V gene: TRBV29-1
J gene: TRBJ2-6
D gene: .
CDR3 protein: CSVETGGLSGANVLTF

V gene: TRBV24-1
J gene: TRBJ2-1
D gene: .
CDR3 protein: CATSAWNGEQFF

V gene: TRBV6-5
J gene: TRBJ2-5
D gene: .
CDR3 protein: CASSYSYRGPETQYF

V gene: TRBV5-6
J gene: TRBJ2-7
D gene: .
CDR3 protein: CASSLPGQGAFGQYF

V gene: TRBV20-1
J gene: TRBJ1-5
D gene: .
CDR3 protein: CSASGWERGKSNQPQHF

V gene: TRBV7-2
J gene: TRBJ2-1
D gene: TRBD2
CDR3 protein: CASRVAGTTEWFF

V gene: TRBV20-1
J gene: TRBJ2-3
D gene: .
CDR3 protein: CSARELSTDTQYF

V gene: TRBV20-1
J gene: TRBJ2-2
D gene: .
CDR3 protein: CSARDWTVGMGELFF

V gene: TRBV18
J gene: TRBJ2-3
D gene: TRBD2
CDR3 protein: CASSASGRSTDTQYF

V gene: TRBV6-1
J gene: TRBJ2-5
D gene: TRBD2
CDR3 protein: CASSSGGGGETQYF

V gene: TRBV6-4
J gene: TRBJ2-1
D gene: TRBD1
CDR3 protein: CASSDSDRGEQFF

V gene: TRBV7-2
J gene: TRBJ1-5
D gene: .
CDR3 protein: CASSLGLRRGNQPQHF

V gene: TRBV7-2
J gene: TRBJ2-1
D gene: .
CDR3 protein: CASSPFTSSVQFF

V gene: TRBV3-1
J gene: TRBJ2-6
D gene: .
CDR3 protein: CASSQRGTGANVLTF

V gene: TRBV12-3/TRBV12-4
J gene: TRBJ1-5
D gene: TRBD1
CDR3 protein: CAIGQGNHQPQHF

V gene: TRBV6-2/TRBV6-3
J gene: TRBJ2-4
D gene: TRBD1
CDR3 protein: CASSRQGAAAKNIQYF

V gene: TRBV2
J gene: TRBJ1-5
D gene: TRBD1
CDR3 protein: CASSWDRGGNQPQHF

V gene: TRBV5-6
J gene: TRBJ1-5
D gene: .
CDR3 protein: CASSFGLQNNQPQHF

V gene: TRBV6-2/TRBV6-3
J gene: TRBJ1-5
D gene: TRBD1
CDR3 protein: CASSPVRGLGQPQHF

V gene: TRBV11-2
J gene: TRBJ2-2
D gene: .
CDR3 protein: CASSPRTGVGNTGELFF

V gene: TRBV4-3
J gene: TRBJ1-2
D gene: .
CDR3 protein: CASSQVIGDGYTF

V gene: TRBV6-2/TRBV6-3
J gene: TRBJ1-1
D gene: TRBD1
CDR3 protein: CASSSGQGERGTEAFF

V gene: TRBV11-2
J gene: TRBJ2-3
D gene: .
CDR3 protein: CASSLDQGTQYF

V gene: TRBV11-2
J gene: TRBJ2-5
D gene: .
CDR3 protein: CASSPRPGGGETQYF

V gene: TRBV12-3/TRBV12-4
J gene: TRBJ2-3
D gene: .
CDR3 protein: CASTLRSVLQYF

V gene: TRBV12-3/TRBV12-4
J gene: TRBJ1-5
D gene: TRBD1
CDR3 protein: CASTHRGLSNQPQHF

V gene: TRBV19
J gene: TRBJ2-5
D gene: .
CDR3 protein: CAVRAGTRETQYF

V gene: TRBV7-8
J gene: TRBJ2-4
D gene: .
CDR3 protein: CASSLDHRQNTQYF

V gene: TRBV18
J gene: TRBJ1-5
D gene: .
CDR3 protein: CASSTDKNQPQHF

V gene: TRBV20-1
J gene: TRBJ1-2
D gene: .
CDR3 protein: CSARGYGYTF

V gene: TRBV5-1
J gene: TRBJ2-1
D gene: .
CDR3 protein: CASCEPQGEQFF

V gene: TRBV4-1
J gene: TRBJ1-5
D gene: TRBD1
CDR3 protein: CASSRGQGLVDQPQHF

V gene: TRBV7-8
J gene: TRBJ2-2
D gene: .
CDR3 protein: CASSLVGVLGELFF

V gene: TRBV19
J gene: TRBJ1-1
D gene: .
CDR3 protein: CASKIGAYTEAFF

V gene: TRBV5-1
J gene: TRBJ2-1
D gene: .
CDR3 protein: CASSSGRGNEQFF

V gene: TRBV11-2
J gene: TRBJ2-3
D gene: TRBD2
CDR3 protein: CASSSGTLAGYRDTQYF

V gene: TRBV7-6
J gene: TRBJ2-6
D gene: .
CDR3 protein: CASSLVPSAGANVLTF

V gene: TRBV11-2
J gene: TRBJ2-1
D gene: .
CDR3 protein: CASSRGYEQFF